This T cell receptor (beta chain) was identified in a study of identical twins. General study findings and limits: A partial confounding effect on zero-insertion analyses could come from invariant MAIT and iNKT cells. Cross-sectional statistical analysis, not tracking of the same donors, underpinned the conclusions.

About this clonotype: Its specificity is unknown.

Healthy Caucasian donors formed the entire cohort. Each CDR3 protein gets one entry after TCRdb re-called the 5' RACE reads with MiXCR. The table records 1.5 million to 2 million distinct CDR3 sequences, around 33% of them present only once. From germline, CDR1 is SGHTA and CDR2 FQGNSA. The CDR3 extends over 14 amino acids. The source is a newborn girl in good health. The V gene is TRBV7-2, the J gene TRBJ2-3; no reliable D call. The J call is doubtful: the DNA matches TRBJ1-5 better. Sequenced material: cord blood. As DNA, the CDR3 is TGTGCCAGCAGCTTAGGCGGGAGCACAGATACGCAGCATTTT. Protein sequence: CASSLGGSTDTQHF.